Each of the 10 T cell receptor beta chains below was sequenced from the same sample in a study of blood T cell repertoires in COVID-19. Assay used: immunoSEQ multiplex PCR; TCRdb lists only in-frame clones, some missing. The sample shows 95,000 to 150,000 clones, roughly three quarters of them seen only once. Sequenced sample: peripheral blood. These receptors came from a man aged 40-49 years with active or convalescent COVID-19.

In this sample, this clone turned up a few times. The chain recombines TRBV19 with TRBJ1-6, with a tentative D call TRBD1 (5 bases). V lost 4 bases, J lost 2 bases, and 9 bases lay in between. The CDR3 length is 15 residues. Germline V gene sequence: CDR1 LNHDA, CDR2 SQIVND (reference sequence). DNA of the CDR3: TGTGCCAGTAGTAGGCAGGGAACCTATAATTCACCCCTCCACTTT. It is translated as CASSRQGTYNSPLHF.

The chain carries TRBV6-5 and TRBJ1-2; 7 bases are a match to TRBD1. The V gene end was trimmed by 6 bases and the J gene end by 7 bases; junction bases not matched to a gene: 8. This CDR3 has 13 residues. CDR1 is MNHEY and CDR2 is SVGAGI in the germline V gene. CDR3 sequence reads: CASRSRTGGGYTF. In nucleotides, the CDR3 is TGTGCCAGCAGATCTCGGACAGGCGGTGGCTACACCTTC.

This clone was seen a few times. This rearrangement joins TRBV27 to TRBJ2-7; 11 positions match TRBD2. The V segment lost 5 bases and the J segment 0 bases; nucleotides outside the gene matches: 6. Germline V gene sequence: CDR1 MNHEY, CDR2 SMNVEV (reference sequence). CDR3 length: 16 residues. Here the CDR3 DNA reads TGTGCCAGCAGTGAGACTAGCGGGACCAGCTCCTACGAGCAGTACTTC. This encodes CASSETSGTSSYEQYF.

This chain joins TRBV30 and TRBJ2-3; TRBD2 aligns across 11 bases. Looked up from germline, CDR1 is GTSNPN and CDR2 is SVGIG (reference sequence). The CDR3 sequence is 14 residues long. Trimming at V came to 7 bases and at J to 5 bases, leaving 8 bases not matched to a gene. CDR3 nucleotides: TGTGCCTTAATAGCGGGGGGGGCGGGAGATACGCAGTATTTT. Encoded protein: CALIAGGAGDTQYF.

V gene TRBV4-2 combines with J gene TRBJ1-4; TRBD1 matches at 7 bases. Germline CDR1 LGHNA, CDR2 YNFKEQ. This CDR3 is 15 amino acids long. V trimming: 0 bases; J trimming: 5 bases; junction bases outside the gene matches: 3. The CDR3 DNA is TGTGCCAGCAGCCAAGAGGGACAGCGCAATGAAAAACTGTTTTTT. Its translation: CASSQEGQRNEKLFF.

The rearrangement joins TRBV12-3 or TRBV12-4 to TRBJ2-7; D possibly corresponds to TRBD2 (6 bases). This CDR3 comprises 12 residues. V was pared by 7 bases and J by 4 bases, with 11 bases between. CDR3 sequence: CASKRREYEQYF. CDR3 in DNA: TGTGCCAGCAAGAGGAGGGAGTACGAGCAGTACTTC.

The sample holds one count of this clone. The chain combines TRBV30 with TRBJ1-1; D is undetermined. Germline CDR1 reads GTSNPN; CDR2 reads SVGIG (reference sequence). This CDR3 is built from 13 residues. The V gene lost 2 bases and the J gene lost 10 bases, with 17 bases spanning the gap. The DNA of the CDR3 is TGTGCCTGGAGTCCCGGCGGTTACTTCTTAGCTTTCTTT. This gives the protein CAWSPGGYFLAFF.

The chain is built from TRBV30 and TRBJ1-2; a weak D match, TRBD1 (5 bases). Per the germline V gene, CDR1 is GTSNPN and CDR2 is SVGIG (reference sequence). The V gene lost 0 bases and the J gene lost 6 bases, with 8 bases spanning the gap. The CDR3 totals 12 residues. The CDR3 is CAWSVTRDGYTF. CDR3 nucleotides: TGTGCCTGGAGTGTAACCAGGGATGGCTACACCTTC.

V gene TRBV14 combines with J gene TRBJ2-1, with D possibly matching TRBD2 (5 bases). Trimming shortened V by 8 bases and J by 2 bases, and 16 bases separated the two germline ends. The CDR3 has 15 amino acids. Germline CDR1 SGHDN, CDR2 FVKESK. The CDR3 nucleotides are TGTGCCAGCGAGGTTGGAGGTAGGGCCTACAATGAGCAGTTCTTC. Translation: CASEVGGRAYNEQFF.

CDR3 residues: CASTTGSGTEAFF. CDR3 DNA sequence: TGTGCCAGCACGACAGGGTCGGGCACTGAAGCTTTCTTT. The chain employs TRBV6-5 and TRBJ1-1; 7 bases fit TRBD1. Germline CDR1 is MNHEY and CDR2 is SVGAGI. The CDR3 consists of 13 residues. V was clipped by 7 bases and J by 4 bases; unmatched bases: 6.